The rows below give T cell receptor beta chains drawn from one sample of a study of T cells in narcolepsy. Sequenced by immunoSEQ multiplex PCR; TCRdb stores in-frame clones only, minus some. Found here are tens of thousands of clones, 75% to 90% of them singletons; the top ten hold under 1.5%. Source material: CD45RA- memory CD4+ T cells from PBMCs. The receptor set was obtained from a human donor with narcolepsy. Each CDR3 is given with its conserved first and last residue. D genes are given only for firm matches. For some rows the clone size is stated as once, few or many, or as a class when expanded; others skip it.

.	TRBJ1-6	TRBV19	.	CASSPLGGQPYNSPLHF	TGTGCCAGTAGTCCACTAGGAGGACAGCCTTATAATTCACCCCTCCACTTT
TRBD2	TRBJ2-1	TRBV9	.	CASSVLAGGYNEQFF	TGTGCCAGCAGCGTACTAGCGGGGGGGTACAATGAGCAGTTCTTC
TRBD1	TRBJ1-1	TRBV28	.	CASTTGALNTEAFF	TGTGCCAGTACAACAGGGGCTCTAAACACTGAAGCTTTCTTT
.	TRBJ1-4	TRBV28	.	CASSDPVLNEKLFF	TGTGCCAGCAGTGACCCAGTGTTGAATGAAAAACTGTTTTTT
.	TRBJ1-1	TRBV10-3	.	CATGRQNTEAFF	TGTGCCACCGGACGGCAGAACACTGAAGCTTTCTTT
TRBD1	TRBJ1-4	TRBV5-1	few	CASSSGTGGEKLFF	TGCGCCAGCAGCTCCGGGACAGGGGGAGAAAAACTGTTTTTT
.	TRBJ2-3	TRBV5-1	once	CASSLASVPADTQYF	TGCGCCAGCAGCTTGGCTAGCGTGCCCGCAGATACGCAGTATTTT
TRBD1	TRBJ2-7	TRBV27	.	CASRSPGQGYEQYF	TGTGCCAGCAGGTCACCGGGACAGGGGTACGAGCAGTACTTC
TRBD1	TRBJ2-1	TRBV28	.	CASKPHGTGGYNEQFF	TGTGCCAGCAAACCTCACGGGACAGGGGGCTACAATGAGCAGTTCTTC
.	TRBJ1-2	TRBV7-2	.	CASRTANYGYTF	TGTGCCAGCAGGACAGCTAACTATGGCTACACCTTC
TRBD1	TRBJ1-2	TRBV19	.	CASNSRPGQRAGGYTF	TGTGCCAGTAACTCACGGCCGGGACAGCGGGCGGGTGGCTACACCTTC
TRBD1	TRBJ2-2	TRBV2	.	CASGVGQGGYGGELFF	TGTGCCAGCGGGGTTGGACAGGGGGGTTACGGCGGGGAGCTGTTTTTT
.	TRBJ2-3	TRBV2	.	CASTPDSQDTQYF	TGTGCCAGCACCCCGGACTCGCAAGATACGCAGTATTTT
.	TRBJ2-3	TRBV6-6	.	CASSLVGADTQYF	TGTGCCAGCAGTCTAGTGGGGGCAGATACGCAGTATTTT
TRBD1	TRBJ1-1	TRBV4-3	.	CASSQDALRGETEAFF	TGCGCCAGCAGCCAAGATGCCCTCAGGGGGGAAACTGAAGCTTTCTTT
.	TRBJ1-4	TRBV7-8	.	CASSYPASEKLFF	TGTGCCAGCAGCTACCCAGCATCGGAAAAACTGTTTTTT
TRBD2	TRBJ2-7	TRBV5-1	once	CASSFGTSGRNSYEQYF	TGCGCCAGCAGCTTCGGGACTAGCGGGAGGAACTCCTACGAGCAGTACTTC
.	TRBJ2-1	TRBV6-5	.	CASSYRAGREYNEQFF	TGTGCCAGCAGTTACCGGGCAGGGAGAGAATACAATGAGCAGTTCTTC
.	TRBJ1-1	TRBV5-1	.	CASSLEIGERTEAFF	TGCGCCAGCAGCTTGGAGATAGGGGAGCGAACTGAAGCTTTCTTT
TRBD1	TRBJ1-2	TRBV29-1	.	CSVEVSQGMGGYTF	TGCAGCGTTGAAGTCTCACAGGGGATGGGCGGCTACACCTTC
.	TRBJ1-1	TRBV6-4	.	CAGSVTANTEAFF	TGTGCCGGCAGTGTGACAGCCAACACTGAAGCTTTCTTT
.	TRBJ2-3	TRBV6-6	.	CASSPNSRDTQYF	TGTGCCAGCAGTCCGAATTCTAGAGATACGCAGTATTTT
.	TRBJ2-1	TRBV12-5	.	CASGLSAGPYNEQFF	TGTGCTAGTGGTTTGAGTGCGGGCCCTTACAATGAGCAGTTCTTC
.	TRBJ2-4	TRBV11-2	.	CASSLDSKNIQYF	TGTGCCAGCAGCTTGGACTCAAAAAACATTCAGTACTTC
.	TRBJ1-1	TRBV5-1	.	CASSLEPGTANTEAFF	TGCGCCAGCAGCTTGGAACCAGGGACCGCGAACACTGAAGCTTTCTTT
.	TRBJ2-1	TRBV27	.	CASSPPAGRKINEQFF	TGTGCCAGCAGCCCTCCGGCTGGACGGAAGATCAATGAGCAGTTCTTC